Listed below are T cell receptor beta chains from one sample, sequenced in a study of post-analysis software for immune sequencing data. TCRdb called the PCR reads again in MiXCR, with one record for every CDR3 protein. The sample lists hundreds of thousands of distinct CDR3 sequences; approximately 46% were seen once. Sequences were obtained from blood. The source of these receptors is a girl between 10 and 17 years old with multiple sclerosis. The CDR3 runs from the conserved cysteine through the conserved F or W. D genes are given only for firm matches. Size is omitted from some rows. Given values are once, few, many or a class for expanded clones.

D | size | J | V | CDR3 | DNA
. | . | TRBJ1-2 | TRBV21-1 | CASSAGPPGYTF | TGTGCCAGCAGCGCGGGACCTCCGGGCTACACCTTC
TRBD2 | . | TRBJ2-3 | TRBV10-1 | CATRASGVTDTQYF | TGCGCTACGCGGGCTAGCGGAGTCACAGATACGCAGTATTTT
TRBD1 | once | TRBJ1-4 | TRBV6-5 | CASSYSTGNEKLFF | TGTGCCAGCAGTTACTCGACAGGGAATGAAAAACTGTTTTTT
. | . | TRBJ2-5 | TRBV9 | CASSVSPSARQETQYF | TGTGCCAGCAGCGTATCCCCGAGCGCTAGGCAAGAGACCCAGTACTTC
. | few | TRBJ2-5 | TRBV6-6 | CASSYAQTQYF | TGTGCCAGCAGTTACGCGCAGACCCAGTACTTC
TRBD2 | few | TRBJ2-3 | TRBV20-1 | CSARGLIPTRRADTQYF | TGCAGTGCTAGGGGACTAATACCGACTAGGAGGGCAGATACGCAGTATTTT
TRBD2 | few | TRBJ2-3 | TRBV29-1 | CSVVPLAGGTDTQYF | TGCAGCGTTGTCCCCCTAGCGGGGGGCACAGATACGCAGTATTTT
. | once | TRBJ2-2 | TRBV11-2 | CASSLLTSTGELFF | TGTGCCAGCAGCTTACTAACTAGTACCGGGGAGCTGTTTTTT
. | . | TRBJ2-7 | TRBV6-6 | CASRVKRQGNPYEQYF | TGTGCCAGCAGAGTGAAGAGGCAGGGGAATCCCTACGAGCAGTACTTC
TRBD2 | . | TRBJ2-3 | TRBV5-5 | CASSLALRTSGDTDTQYF | TGTGCCAGCAGCTTGGCCCTCCGGACTAGCGGAGACACAGATACGCAGTATTTT
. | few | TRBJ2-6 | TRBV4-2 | CASRQGHQDFIGANVLTF | TGTGCCAGCAGGCAGGGACACCAGGATTTCATTGGGGCCAACGTCCTGACTTTC
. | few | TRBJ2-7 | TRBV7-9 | CASSLVSAGSPEQYF | TGTGCCAGCAGCTTAGTGTCTGCCGGGAGCCCCGAGCAGTACTTC
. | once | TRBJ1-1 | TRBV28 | CASSYSGPPQTPDTEAFF | TGTGCCAGCAGTTACTCCGGGCCCCCCCAAACCCCGGACACTGAAGCTTTCTTT
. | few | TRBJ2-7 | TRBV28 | CASVSGVHEQYF | TGTGCCAGCGTTTCTGGGGTCCACGAGCAGTACTTC
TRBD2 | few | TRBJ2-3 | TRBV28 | CASSSPSGRAGDTQYF | TGTGCCAGCAGTTCCCCCAGCGGGAGGGCGGGGGATACGCAGTATTTT
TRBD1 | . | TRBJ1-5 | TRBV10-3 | CAIRPLGIRDRVNGVGNQPQHF | TGTGCCATCAGACCCCTCGGAATCCGGGACAGGGTGAACGGGGTTGGCAATCAGCCCCAGCATTTT
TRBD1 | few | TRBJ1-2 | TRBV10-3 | CASVEGGDYGYTF | TGTGCCAGCGTGGAAGGGGGCGACTATGGCTACACCTTC
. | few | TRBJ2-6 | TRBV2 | CARTNSGANVLTF | TGTGCCAGGACTAACTCTGGGGCCAACGTCCTGACTTTC
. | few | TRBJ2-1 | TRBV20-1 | CSAQTHHEQFF | TGCAGTGCTCAGACGCACCATGAGCAGTTCTTC
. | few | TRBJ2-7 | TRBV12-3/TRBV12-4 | CASSNFYEQYF | TGTGCCAGCAGCAATTTCTACGAGCAGTACTTC
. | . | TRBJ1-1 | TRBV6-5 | CASSTSGRPNTEAFF | TGTGCCAGCAGTACCTCGGGGAGGCCGAACACTGAAGCTTTCTTT
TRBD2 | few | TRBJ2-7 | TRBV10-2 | CASLGGLAGERHEQYF | TGCGCCAGCTTAGGGGGACTAGCGGGAGAGAGGCACGAGCAGTACTTC
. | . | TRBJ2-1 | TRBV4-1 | CASSQARQSDSNEQFF | TGCGCCAGCAGCCAAGCTCGACAGTCAGACAGCAATGAGCAGTTCTTC
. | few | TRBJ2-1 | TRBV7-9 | CASSLNAGNYNEQFF | TGTGCCAGCAGCTTAAATGCAGGCAACTACAATGAGCAGTTCTTC
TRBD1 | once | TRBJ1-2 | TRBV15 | CATSRDNSAGGGYTF | TGTGCCACCAGCAGAGATAATTCGGCAGGGGGAGGCTACACCTTC
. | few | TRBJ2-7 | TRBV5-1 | CASSLGTQSYEQYF | TGCGCCAGCAGCTTGGGGACTCAGTCCTACGAGCAGTACTTC
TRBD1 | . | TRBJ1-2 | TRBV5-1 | CASSLALGTGYGYTF | TGCGCCAGCAGCTTGGCCCTTGGGACAGGATATGGCTACACCTTC
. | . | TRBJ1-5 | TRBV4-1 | CASSQEERGNQPQHF | TGCGCCAGCAGCCAAGAAGAGAGGGGGAATCAGCCCCAGCATTTT
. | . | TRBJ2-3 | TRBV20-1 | CSARGLGTDTQYF | TGCAGTGCTAGAGGGCTGGGCACAGATACGCAGTATTTT
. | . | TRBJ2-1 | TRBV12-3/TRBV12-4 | CASSPASENNEQFF | TGTGCCAGCAGTCCCGCTAGCGAGAACAATGAGCAGTTCTTC
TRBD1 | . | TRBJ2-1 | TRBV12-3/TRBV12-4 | CASSPTGGTNEQFF | TGTGCCAGCAGTCCGACAGGGGGCACAAATGAGCAGTTCTTC
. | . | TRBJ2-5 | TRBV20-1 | CSADSSGRLETQYF | TGCAGTGCTGACAGTAGCGGTCGGCTAGAGACCCAGTACTTC
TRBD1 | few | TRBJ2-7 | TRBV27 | CASSPGQGAHEQYF | TGTGCCAGCAGTCCGGGACAGGGGGCCCACGAGCAGTACTTC
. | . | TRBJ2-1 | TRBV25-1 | CASSAFGYNEQFF | TGTGCCAGCAGCGCGTTTGGATACAATGAGCAGTTCTTC
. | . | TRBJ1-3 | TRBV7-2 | CASSTDGSSGNTIYF | TGTGCCAGCAGCACCGACGGGAGCTCTGGAAACACCATATATTTT
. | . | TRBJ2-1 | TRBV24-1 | CATSVENNEQFF | TGTGCCACCAGTGTTGAGAACAATGAGCAGTTCTTC
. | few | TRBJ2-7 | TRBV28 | CASSFVWGQGIEQYF | TGTGCCAGCAGTTTTGTGTGGGGACAAGGAATCGAGCAGTACTTC
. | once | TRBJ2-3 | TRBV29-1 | CSPSTDTQYF | TGCAGCCCTAGCACAGATACGCAGTATTTT
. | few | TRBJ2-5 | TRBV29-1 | CSASGGAQETQYF | TGCAGCGCCTCAGGAGGGGCCCAAGAGACCCAGTACTTC
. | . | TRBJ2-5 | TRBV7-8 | CASSGRRGQETQYF | TGTGCCAGCAGCGGCCGACGGGGCCAAGAGACCCAGTACTTC
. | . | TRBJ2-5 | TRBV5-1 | CASSLDWGAGETQYF | TGCGCCAGCAGCTTGGATTGGGGGGCAGGAGAGACCCAGTACTTC
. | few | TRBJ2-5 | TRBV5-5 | CASSGGLVYETQYF | TGTGCCAGCAGCGGTGGCCTAGTGTATGAGACCCAGTACTTC
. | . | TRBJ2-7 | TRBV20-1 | CSARGQLAGEQYF | TGCAGTGCTAGAGGGCAACTAGCCGGCGAGCAGTACTTC
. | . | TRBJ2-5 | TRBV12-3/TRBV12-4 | CASSPPTGRPSETQYF | TGTGCCAGCAGTCCCCCGACAGGGAGGCCTTCCGAGACCCAGTACTTC
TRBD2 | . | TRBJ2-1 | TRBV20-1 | CSPSSGRAVIEQFF | TGCAGTCCCTCGAGCGGGAGGGCTGTGATTGAGCAGTTCTTC
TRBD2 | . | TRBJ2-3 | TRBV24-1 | CATSDVNSGRYGTDTQYF | TGTGCCACCAGTGATGTGAATAGCGGGAGATATGGCACAGATACGCAGTATTTT
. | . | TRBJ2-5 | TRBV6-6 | CASSYHDSQETQYF | TGTGCCAGCAGTTACCACGACAGCCAAGAGACCCAGTACTTC
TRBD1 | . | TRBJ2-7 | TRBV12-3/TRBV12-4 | CASSLAQDRGLYF | TGTGCCAGCAGTTTAGCGCAGGACAGGGGACTGTACTTC